These 2 T cell receptor beta chains came from one sample sequenced in a study of blood T cell repertoires in COVID-19. The protocol was immunoSEQ multiplex PCR, while the TCRdb copy is restricted to in-frame clones and leaves out a portion. The sample records over 50,000 clones, roughly 84% being singletons. Sequencing was carried out using peripheral blood. Receptor source: a man in his forties or fifties with active COVID-19.

This chain links TRBV7-9 with TRBJ1-4; possibly TRBD1 for D (5 bases). This CDR3 region has 15 residues. Deletions cut 11 bases from V and 8 bases from J, with 24 bases between. The germline CDR1 and CDR2 sequences are SEHNR and FQNEAQ (reference sequence). The CDR3 sequence is CAHDDPRGGREKLFF. CDR3 nucleotides: TGTGCCCACGACGACCCTCGGGGGGGTAGGGAAAAACTGTTTTTT.

The chain uses TRBV5-1 and TRBJ1-4; D call uncertain. Germline-derived CDR1 and CDR2 are SGHRS and YFSETQ. V dropped 7 bases and J dropped 0 bases, with 19 bases sitting between them. The CDR3 is made up of 17 amino acids. The CDR3 region is CASSESKTGSTNEKLFF. In nucleotides, the CDR3 is TGCGCCAGCTCAGAGTCCAAAACGGGTTCAACTAATGAAAAACTGTTTTTT.